What follows describes a single T cell receptor (beta chain). The data are from a study of T cell responses to AZD1222 COVID-19 vaccine. Only in-frame clones appear in the TCRdb table, and some are missing; sequencing was by immunoSEQ multiplex PCR. The table has just over 90,000 clones, around 89% seen once; the top ten hold less than 3%. Doses given second, at about 4 or about 12 weeks, were pooled. V shed 1 base and J 2 bases; nucleotides not matched to a gene: 6. The CDR3 is 16 amino acids. Germline values: CDR1 MNHEY, CDR2 SMNVEV (reference sequence). This specimen consisted of peripheral blood, obtained 28 days after the second AZD1222 dose. This TCR was sampled from an adult who received the AZD1222 COVID-19 vaccine. The rearrangement links TRBV27 to TRBJ2-5, with 8 nucleotides matching TRBD1. As DNA, the CDR3 is TGTGCCAGCAGTTTATTTGGGACAGGCCCTCAAGAGACCCAGTACTTC. Encoded protein: CASSLFGTGPQETQYF.